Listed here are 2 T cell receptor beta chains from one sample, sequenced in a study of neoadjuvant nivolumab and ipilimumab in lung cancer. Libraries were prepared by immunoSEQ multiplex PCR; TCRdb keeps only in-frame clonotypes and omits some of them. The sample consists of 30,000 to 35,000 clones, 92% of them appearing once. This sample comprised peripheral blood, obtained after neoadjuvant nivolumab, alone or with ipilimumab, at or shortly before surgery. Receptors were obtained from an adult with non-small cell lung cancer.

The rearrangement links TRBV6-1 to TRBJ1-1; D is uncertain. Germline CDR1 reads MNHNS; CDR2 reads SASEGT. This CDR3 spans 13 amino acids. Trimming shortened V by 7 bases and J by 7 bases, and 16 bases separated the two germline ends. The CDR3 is CASKLSAAGEAFF. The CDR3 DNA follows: TGTGCCAGCAAATTGTCCGCGGCGGGTGAAGCTTTCTTT.

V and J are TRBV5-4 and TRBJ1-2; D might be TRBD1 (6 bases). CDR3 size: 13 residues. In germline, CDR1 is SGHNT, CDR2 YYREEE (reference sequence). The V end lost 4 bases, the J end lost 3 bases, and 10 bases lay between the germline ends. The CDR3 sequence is CASSPGQHYGYTF. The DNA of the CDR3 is TGTGCCAGCAGCCCTGGACAGCACTATGGCTACACCTTC.